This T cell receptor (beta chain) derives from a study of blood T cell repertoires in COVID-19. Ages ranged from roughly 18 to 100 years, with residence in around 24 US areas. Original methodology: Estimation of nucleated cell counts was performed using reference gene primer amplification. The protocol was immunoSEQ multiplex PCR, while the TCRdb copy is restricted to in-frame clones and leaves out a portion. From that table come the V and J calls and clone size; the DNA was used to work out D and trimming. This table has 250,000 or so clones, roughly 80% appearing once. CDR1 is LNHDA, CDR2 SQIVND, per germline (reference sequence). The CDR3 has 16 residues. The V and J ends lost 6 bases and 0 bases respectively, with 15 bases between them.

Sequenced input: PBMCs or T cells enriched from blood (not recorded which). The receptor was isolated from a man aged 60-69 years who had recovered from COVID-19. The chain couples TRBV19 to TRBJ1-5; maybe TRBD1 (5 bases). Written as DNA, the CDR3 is TGTGCCAGTAGCCCCCGCGGGGCAGCTAGCAATCAGCCCCAGCATTTT. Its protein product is CASSPRGAASNQPQHF.